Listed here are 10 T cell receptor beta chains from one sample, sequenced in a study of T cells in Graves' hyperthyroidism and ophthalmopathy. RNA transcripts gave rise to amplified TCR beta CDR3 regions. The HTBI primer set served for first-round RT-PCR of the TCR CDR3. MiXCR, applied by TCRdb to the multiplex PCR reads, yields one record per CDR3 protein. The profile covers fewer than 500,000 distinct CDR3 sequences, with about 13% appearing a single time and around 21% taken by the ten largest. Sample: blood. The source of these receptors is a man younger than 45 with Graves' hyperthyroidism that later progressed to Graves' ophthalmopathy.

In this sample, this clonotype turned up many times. The CDR3 DNA is TGTGCCAGCACCAGGACAGGGGCCGGTCGAGAAAAACTGTTTTTT. As protein: CASTRTGAGREKLFF. This chain links TRBV2 with TRBJ1-4; 9 positions match TRBD1. CDR1 and CDR2 from the germline V gene are SNHLY and FYNNEI. The CDR3 sequence is 15 residues long. V shed 7 bases, J shed 8 bases, and the junction held 11 bases outside the gene matches.

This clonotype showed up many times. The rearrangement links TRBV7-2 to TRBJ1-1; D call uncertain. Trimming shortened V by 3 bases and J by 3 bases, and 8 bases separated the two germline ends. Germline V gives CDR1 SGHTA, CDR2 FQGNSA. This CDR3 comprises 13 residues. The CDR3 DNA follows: TGTGCCAGCAGCTTCCGATTGTACACTGAAGCTTTCTTT. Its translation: CASSFRLYTEAFF. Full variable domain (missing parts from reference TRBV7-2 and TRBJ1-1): GAGVSQSPSNKVTEKGKDVELRCDPISGHTALYWYRQSLGQGLEFLIYFQGNSAPDKSGLPSDRFSAERTGGSVSTLTIQRTQQEDSAVYLCASSFRLYTEAFFGQGTRLTVV.

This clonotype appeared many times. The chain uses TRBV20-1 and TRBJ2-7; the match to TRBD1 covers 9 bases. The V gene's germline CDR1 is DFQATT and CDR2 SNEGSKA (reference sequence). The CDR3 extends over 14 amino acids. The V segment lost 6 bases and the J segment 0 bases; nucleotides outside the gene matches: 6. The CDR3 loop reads CSASGTGTSYEQYF. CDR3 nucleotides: TGCAGTGCCTCAGGGACAGGGACCTCCTACGAGCAGTACTTC.

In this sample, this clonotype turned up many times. The CDR3 DNA reads as TGTGCCAGCAGTTTAGGGGCAGGGTTGAACACTGAAGCTTTCTTT. This translates into CASSLGAGLNTEAFF. V usage is TRBV12-3 or TRBV12-4 and J usage is TRBJ1-1; D possibly corresponds to TRBD1 (5 bases). Trimming took off 1 base at V and 0 bases at J, with 9 bases between the two ends. The CDR3 runs to 15 residues.

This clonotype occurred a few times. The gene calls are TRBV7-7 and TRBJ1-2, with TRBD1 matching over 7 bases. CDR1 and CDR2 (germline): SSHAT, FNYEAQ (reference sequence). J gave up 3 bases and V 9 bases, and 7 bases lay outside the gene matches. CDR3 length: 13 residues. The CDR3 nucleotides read TGTGCCAGAAAGGGGGCGCAAGACTATGGCTACACCTTC. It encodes CARKGAQDYGYTF.

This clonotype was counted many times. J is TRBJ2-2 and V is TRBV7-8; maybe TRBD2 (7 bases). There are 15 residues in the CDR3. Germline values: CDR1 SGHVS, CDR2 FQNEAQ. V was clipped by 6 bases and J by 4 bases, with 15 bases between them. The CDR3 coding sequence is TGTGCCAGCAGTGGGGCGGGGGCCGGCACCGGGGAGCTGTTTTTT. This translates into CASSGAGAGTGELFF.

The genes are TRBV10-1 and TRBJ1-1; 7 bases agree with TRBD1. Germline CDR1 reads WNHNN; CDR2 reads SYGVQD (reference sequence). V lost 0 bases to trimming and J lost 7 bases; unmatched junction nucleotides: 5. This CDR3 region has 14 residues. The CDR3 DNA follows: TGCGCCAGCAGTGAGTCTAACGGACAGGTTGAAGCTTTCTTT. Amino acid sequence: CASSESNGQVEAFF.

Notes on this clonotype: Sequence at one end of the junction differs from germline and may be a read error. The CDR3 bases are TGTGCCAGCGGCTTAGTGTTCTCCCACTCTGGAAACACCATATATTTT. This encodes CASGLVFSHSGNTIYF. The J gene is TRBJ1-3, the V gene TRBV7-2; no clear D gene. Looked up from germline, CDR1 is SGHTA and CDR2 is FQGNSA. The length of the CDR3 is 16 residues.

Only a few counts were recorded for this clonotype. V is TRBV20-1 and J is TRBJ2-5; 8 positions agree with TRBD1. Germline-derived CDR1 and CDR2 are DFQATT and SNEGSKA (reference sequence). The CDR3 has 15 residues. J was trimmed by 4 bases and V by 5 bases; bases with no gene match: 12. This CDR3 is CSASTVDRVGETQYF. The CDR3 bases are TGCAGTGCTTCTACAGTGGACAGGGTAGGAGAGACCCAGTACTTC.

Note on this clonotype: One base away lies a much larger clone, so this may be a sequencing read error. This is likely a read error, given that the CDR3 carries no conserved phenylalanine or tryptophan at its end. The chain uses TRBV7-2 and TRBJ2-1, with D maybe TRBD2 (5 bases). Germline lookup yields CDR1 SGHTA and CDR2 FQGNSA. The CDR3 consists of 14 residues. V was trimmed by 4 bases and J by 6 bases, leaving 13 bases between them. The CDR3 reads CASSSYYSANEQFC. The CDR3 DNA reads TGTGCCAGCAGCTCCTATTATAGCGCCAATGAGCAGTTCTGC.